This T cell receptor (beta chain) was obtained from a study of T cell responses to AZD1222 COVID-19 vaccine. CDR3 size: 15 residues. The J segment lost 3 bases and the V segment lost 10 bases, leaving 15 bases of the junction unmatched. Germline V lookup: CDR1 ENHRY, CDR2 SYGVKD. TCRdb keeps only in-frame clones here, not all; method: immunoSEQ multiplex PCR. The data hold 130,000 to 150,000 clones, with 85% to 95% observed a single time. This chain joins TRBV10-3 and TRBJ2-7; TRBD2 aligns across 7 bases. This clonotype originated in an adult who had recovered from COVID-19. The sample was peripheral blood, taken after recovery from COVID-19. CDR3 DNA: TGTGCCACCCGGGGAGGGATTGGACTTTACTACGAGCAGTACTTC. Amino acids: CATRGGIGLYYEQYF.